This T cell receptor beta chain appears in the sequencing data of a study of CD4 and CD8 cells across lung adenocarcinoma regions. Each CDR3 protein gets one entry after TCRdb re-called the PCR reads with MiXCR. The data show more than 9,500 distinct CDR3 sequences, over 45% seen once. This CDR3 is built from 16 residues. Germline V gene data show CDR1 as MNHNS and CDR2 as SASEGT. V was clipped by 8 bases and J by 8 bases, with 27 bases between them. This clonotype has a single count. The specimen was CD8+ T cells from the margin of a lung tumor. The receptor was derived from a male donor with lung adenocarcinoma. The CD4 and CD8 labels of this study may be unreliable. This chain uses TRBV6-1 with TRBJ2-5; maybe TRBD2 (6 bases). The CDR3 nucleotides are TGTGCCAGCGGGGGGTCGGGTGCCGGTGACGCAGATACCCAGTACTTC. This codes for CASGGSGAGDADTQYF.